The 9 T cell receptor beta chains presented below share a single source sample, sequenced in a study of cytomegalovirus exposure and HLA in healthy donors. The PCR was carried out with 60 Vbeta primers and 13 Jbeta primers. TCRdb keeps only in-frame clones here, not all; method: immunoSEQ multiplex PCR. The sample contains roughly 180,000 clones, 70% to 80% of which appear only once. Sequencing input: PBMCs. The source of these receptors is a man younger than 35 in good health and CMV-seronegative.

This chain connects TRBV6-5 to TRBJ2-7; D is uncertain. The V gene's germline CDR1 is MNHEY and CDR2 SVGAGI. Trimming left V 5 bases short and J 0 bases short, with 5 bases between. This CDR3 is 12 amino acids long. The CDR3, as DNA: TGTGCCAGCAGTCCGAGCTCCTACGAGCAGTACTTC. This gives the protein CASSPSSYEQYF.

This chain connects TRBV6-6 to TRBJ1-1; no clear D. The germline V and J ends were trimmed by 8 bases and 4 bases, with 14 bases remaining between them. In germline, CDR1 is MNHNY, CDR2 SVGAGI (reference sequence). This CDR3 region has 13 residues. The CDR3 protein is CASCTEGGTEAFF. The DNA for the CDR3 is TGTGCCAGCTGCACAGAGGGTGGCACTGAAGCTTTCTTT.

The rearrangement uses TRBV2 and TRBJ2-7; 9 bases match TRBD2. This CDR3 has 17 residues. Germline values: CDR1 SNHLY, CDR2 FYNNEI. With V trimmed by 7 bases and J by 0 bases, 13 bases remained unmatched. The CDR3 region has the DNA TGTGCCAGCATCCGAAGGGGCGCGGGGGGGAGCTCCTACGAGCAGTACTTC. Translating gives CASIRRGAGGSSYEQYF.

This chain joins TRBV11-2 and TRBJ2-7, with D maybe TRBD1 (5 bases). The V and J ends lost 1 base and 2 bases respectively, with 6 bases between them. The CDR3 extends over 13 amino acids. Germline lookup yields CDR1 SGHAT and CDR2 FQNNGV. CDR3 nucleotides: TGTGCCAGCAGCTTAGGGACAACCTACGAGCAGTACTTC. Residues: CASSLGTTYEQYF.

Comments on this clone: A junction end diverges from the germline sequence, so it may reflect a read error. V usage is TRBV20-1 and J usage is TRBJ1-1, with D uncertain. This CDR3 has 11 amino acids. Germline V gives CDR1 DFQATT, CDR2 SNEGSKA (reference sequence). The CDR3 loop is CSAIRNTEAFF. The CDR3 DNA sequence: TGCAGCGCTATCAGGAACACTGAAGCTTTCTTT.

A few counts support this clone. The V call is TRBV19, the J call TRBJ2-7; perhaps TRBD1 as D (6 bases). CDR1 LNHDA and CDR2 SQIVND come from the germline V gene (reference sequence). The CDR3 length is 13 residues. Trimming removed 6 bases at V and 5 bases at J, with 14 bases between. The CDR3 region has the DNA TGTGCCAGTAGAAAACAGGGAACTGACGAGCAGTACTTC. This encodes CASRKQGTDEQYF. Full variable domain (missing parts from reference TRBV19 and TRBJ2-7): DGGITQSPKYLFRKEGQNVTLSCEQNLNHDAMYWYRQDPGQGLRLIYYSQIVNDFQKGDIAEGYSVSREKKESFPLTVTSAQKNPTAFYLCASRKQGTDEQYFGPGTRLTVT.

V is TRBV28 and J is TRBJ1-2; 7 bases agree with TRBD1. The CDR3 contains 12 residues. Germline V gene sequence: CDR1 MDHEN, CDR2 SYDVKM. J was trimmed by 9 bases and V by 6 bases; bases with no gene match: 7. CDR3 DNA: TGTGCCAGCAGACCACGGACAGGAAGCTACACCTTC. Protein sequence: CASRPRTGSYTF.

The chain uses TRBV5-4 and TRBJ1-2; no firm D call. Germline CDR1 is SGHNT and CDR2 is YYREEE (reference sequence). The CDR3 loop spans 17 amino acids. The V end lost 0 bases, the J end lost 4 bases, and 19 bases lay between the germline ends. The CDR3 sequence is CASSLGYGGPLLYGYTF. For the CDR3, the DNA is TGTGCCAGCAGCTTGGGGTACGGAGGACCGTTACTCTATGGCTACACCTTC.

The V and J genes are TRBV6-1 and TRBJ2-5, with D tentatively TRBD1 (6 bases). V gave up 2 bases and J gave up 3 bases, with 16 bases separating them. The germline V gene has CDR1 MNHNS and CDR2 SASEGT. This CDR3 is built from 16 residues. This CDR3 reads CASSELIGQGKETQYF. For the CDR3, the DNA is TGTGCCAGCAGTGAACTGATTGGGCAGGGGAAAGAGACCCAGTACTTC.